This T cell receptor (beta chain) was captured by sequencing in a study of Graves' ophthalmopathy and Graves' hyperthyroidism. This clonotype was counted many times. RNA transcripts were the source from which TCR beta CDR3 regions were amplified. Scientists carried out first-round RT-PCR using HTBI primers and then a second-round multiplex PCR. TCRdb used MiXCR to reprocess the multiplex PCR reads, holding one entry per CDR3 protein. The data hold 200,000 to 250,000 distinct CDR3 sequences, with under 30% observed a single time. V was clipped by 8 bases and J by 4 bases, with 17 bases between them. The CDR3 spans 15 residues. Germline V lookup: CDR1 MNHEY, CDR2 SVGEGT.

Sequenced: peripheral blood. The receptor was derived from a man aged 50-59 years with Graves' ophthalmopathy. The chain couples TRBV6-2 or TRBV6-3 to TRBJ2-2; D is perhaps TRBD1 (5 bases). CDR3 protein: CASRPFTGVTGELFF. In DNA, the CDR3 is TGTGCCAGCCGTCCATTTACAGGAGTCACCGGGGAGCTGTTTTTT.